These 32 T cell receptor beta chains came from one sample sequenced in a study of beta chain features in type 1 diabetes. The isolated RNA, all of it, was reverse transcribed, so expressed TCRB transcripts were what got sequenced. Clones were read by immunoSEQ multiplex PCR, and TCRdb kept only the in-frame ones, dropping some. The sample holds around 400,000 clones; around 12% are singletons and the top ten take roughly 0.015%. The sample taken for sequencing was naive CD4+ T cells from blood. The origin of the receptors is a man younger than 35 in good health.

V and J are TRBV4-3 and TRBJ2-5; 7 positions match TRBD2. Trimming at V came to 2 bases and at J to 4 bases, leaving 4 bases not matched to a gene. The CDR3 runs 14 residues. The germline gives CDR1 LGHNA, CDR2 YSLEER. The chain's CDR3 is CASSQIPSGETQYF. The CDR3 DNA follows: TGCGCCAGCAGCCAAATTCCTAGCGGAGAGACCCAGTACTTC.

This clone was recorded a few times. The chain couples TRBV30 to TRBJ1-6; 9 nucleotides line up with TRBD1. J gave up 10 bases and V 3 bases, and 7 bases lay outside the gene matches. The CDR3 covers 14 residues. CDR1 is GTSNPN, CDR2 SVGIG, per germline (reference sequence). CDR3 nucleotides: TGTGCCTGGAGGCGGACAGGGGACCTCTCACCCCTCCACTTT. Its translation: CAWRRTGDLSPLHF.

This clone has only a few counts. CDR3 sequence (DNA): TGTGCCAGCAGCCGAATTCCGGGACAGATTAGCTCCTACGAGCAGTACTTC. Its protein product is CASSRIPGQISSYEQYF. The chain combines TRBV11-2 with TRBJ2-7; 7 bases align to TRBD1. The V gene end was trimmed by 5 bases and the J gene end by 0 bases; junction bases not matched to a gene: 13. This CDR3 is built from 17 residues. The germline CDR1 and CDR2 sequences are SGHAT and FQNNGV.

This clone has only a few counts. The chain has TRBV4-3 and TRBJ1-2; 8 nucleotides agree with TRBD1. V shed 0 bases, J shed 4 bases, and the junction held 4 bases outside the gene matches. Germline lookup yields CDR1 LGHNA and CDR2 YSLEER. There are 15 residues in the CDR3. This CDR3 is CASSQDRQGTYGYTF. The CDR3 nucleotides read TGCGCCAGCAGCCAAGATAGACAGGGGACCTATGGCTACACCTTC.

The chain joins TRBV5-6 to TRBJ1-5; unclear D gene. Germline CDR1 is SGHDT and CDR2 is YYEEEE. The CDR3 runs to 17 residues. Trimming took off 2 bases at V and 5 bases at J, with 20 bases between the two ends. CDR3 DNA sequence: TGTGCCAGCAGCTTAATGGACGGACTTAGGGTAGATCAGCCCCAGCATTTT. This encodes CASSLMDGLRVDQPQHF.

There are a few counts of this clone. This rearrangement joins TRBV29-1 to TRBJ1-2; TRBD1 matches at 7 bases. Per germline, CDR1 SQVTM and CDR2 ANQGSEA. V dropped 6 bases and J dropped 5; count of bases not matched to a gene: 21. This CDR3 comprises 17 residues. The CDR3 sequence is CSVPRIRTGNSIYGYTF. CDR3 DNA: TGCAGCGTCCCTCGCATTAGGACAGGAAATAGTATATATGGCTACACCTTC.

The rearrangement links TRBV7-8 to TRBJ2-5, with TRBD2 matching over 7 bases. The CDR3 has 18 residues. V was pared by 5 bases and J by 1 base, with 16 bases of the junction left unmatched. Germline CDR1 is SGHVS and CDR2 is FQNEAQ. The CDR3 sequence is CASSPHPGLRTAQETQYF. In nucleotides, the CDR3 is TGTGCCAGCAGCCCCCATCCGGGACTACGAACGGCCCAAGAGACCCAGTACTTC.

This clone has more than one count but fewer than ten. V is TRBV29-1 and J is TRBJ2-7; 9 nucleotides match TRBD1. Unmatched junction bases numbered 1, after V lost 7 bases and J lost 3 bases. The CDR3 length is 11 residues. Germline lookup yields CDR1 SQVTM and CDR2 ANQGSEA. This chain's CDR3 is CSAGQGYEQYF. CDR3 sequence (DNA): TGCAGCGCGGGACAGGGCTACGAGCAGTACTTC.

This clone was observed a handful of times. The V call is TRBV6-5, the J call TRBJ1-2; D remains ambiguous. The CDR3 covers 14 residues. In germline, CDR1 is MNHEY, CDR2 SVGAGI. The germline V and J ends were trimmed by 7 bases and 9 bases, with 21 bases remaining between them. CDR3: CASTSGQVGDSYTF. In DNA, the CDR3 is TGTGCCAGCACCTCCGGCCAAGTTGGAGATAGCTACACCTTC.

This clone was counted only a few times. The chain employs TRBV11-2 and TRBJ2-5; possible D gene TRBD1, 7 bases. The CDR3 has 16 residues. The germline V gene has CDR1 SGHAT and CDR2 FQNNGV. The V end lost 3 bases, the J end lost 5 bases, and 19 bases lay between the germline ends. DNA for the CDR3: TGTGCCAGCAGCTTTTCCCGGACAGGAGGGGGGGAGACCCAGTACTTC. Translation: CASSFSRTGGGETQYF.

This clone was detected a few times. The chain has TRBV9 and TRBJ2-3, with 7 nucleotides matching TRBD1. The CDR3 is 14 amino acids. Trimming cost V 4 bases and J 14 bases; bases outside gene matches: 16. The germline V gene encodes CDR1 SGDLS and CDR2 YYNGEE. This CDR3 reads CASSTHRGTDTTYF. CDR3 coding DNA: TGTGCCAGCAGCACGCACAGGGGTACAGATACGACGTATTTT.

This clone was found a few times. This chain uses TRBV7-2 with TRBJ2-5; D uncertain. The CDR3 has 12 amino acids. Trimming cost V 5 bases and J 5 bases, with 9 bases left between them. Germline V gene lookup returns CDR1 SGHTA and CDR2 FQGNSA. The CDR3 sequence is CASSRNSETQYF. DNA of the CDR3: TGTGCCAGCAGCCGAAACAGCGAGACCCAGTACTTC. The whole variable domain, filled in from reference TRBV7-2 and TRBJ2-5, reads GAGVSQSPSNKVTEKGKDVELRCDPISGHTALYWYRQSLGQGLEFLIYFQGNSAPDKSGLPSDRFSAERTGGSVSTLTIQRTQQEDSAVYLCASSRNSETQYFGPGTRLLVL.

This clone was seen a few times. The chain is built from TRBV28 and TRBJ2-3, with D possibly being TRBD2 (5 bases). CDR1 and CDR2 (germline): MDHEN, SYDVKM. Trimming pared 8 bases from V and 5 bases from J, leaving 14 bases between. The CDR3 totals 13 residues. In DNA, the CDR3 is TGTGCCAGCCATTTTCCCGGAGGAGATACGCAGTATTTT. It yields the protein CASHFPGGDTQYF.

CDR3 coding DNA: TGTGCCTCCTACGCAAGGACTTGGACTGAAGCTTTCTTT. This sequence encodes CASYARTWTEAFF. The rearrangement joins TRBV30 to TRBJ1-1; no reliable D call. Germline CDR1 is GTSNPN and CDR2 is SVGIG (reference sequence). The CDR3 runs to 13 residues. V was cut by 7 bases and J by 5 bases, with 17 bases left in between.

Details on this clone: Additional DNA sequences in this sample encode the identical CDR3. This chain connects TRBV15 to TRBJ2-5; no reliable D call. V gave up 0 bases and J gave up 5 bases, with 7 bases separating them. Germline assignment: CDR1 LNHNV and CDR2 YYDKDF (reference sequence). The CDR3 totals 13 residues. CDR3 residues: CATSRDPGETQYF. The CDR3 bases are TGTGCCACCAGCAGAGATCCCGGGGAGACCCAGTACTTC.

In this sample, this clone turned up a few times. V is TRBV5-4 and J is TRBJ1-1; 8 bases map to TRBD1. Germline CDR1 reads SGHNT; CDR2 reads YYREEE (reference sequence). Trimming cost V 3 bases and J 5 bases; bases outside gene matches: 6. CDR3 size: 14 residues. CDR3 in DNA: TGTGCCAGCAGCTCCGGACAGGGTTTTACTGAAGCTTTCTTT. This gives the protein CASSSGQGFTEAFF.

The V gene is TRBV5-6, the J gene TRBJ2-5; the match to TRBD2 covers 8 bases. Per germline, CDR1 SGHDT and CDR2 YYEEEE. The junction had 9 bases not matched to a gene; V was cut back by 1 base and J by 4 bases. The CDR3 has 16 amino acids. CDR3 amino acids: CASSLLSGSSGETQYF. For the CDR3, the DNA is TGTGCCAGCAGCTTGTTGAGCGGGAGTAGCGGAGAGACCCAGTACTTC.

The rearrangement links TRBV4-2 to TRBJ2-5, with D perhaps matching TRBD2 (5 bases). V was clipped by 5 bases and J by 4 bases, with 11 bases between them. The CDR3 has 13 amino acids. CDR1 is LGHNA and CDR2 is YNFKEQ in the germline V gene. This CDR3 reads CASSVRAVETQYF. The CDR3 region has the DNA TGTGCCAGCAGCGTGAGGGCAGTAGAGACCCAGTACTTC.

The chain is built from TRBV29-1 and TRBJ2-1, with TRBD1 identical over 7 bases. V gave up 0 bases and J gave up 5 bases; unmatched junction bases: 4. Germline V gene data show CDR1 as SQVTM and CDR2 as ANQGSEA. The CDR3 sequence is 14 residues long. DNA for the CDR3: TGCAGCGTTGAAGACGGCAGGGGGAACAATGAGCAGTTCTTC. Protein product: CSVEDGRGNNEQFF.

This clone has only a few counts. This sequence joins TRBV7-2 and TRBJ2-7; 11 bases align to TRBD2. With V trimmed by 4 bases and J by 4 bases, 6 bases remained unmatched. This CDR3 contains 15 residues. CDR1 and CDR2 (germline): SGHTA, FQGNSA. This chain's CDR3 is CASSSLAGGMYEQYF. The CDR3 DNA is TGTGCCAGCAGCTCATTAGCGGGGGGGATGTACGAGCAGTACTTC.

This clone was detected only a few times. The chain combines TRBV30 with TRBJ2-3, with TRBD2 identical over 9 bases. V was clipped by 0 bases and J by 2 bases; unmatched bases: 3. The CDR3 extends over 15 amino acids. The germline CDR1 and CDR2 sequences are GTSNPN and SVGIG (reference sequence). The chain's CDR3 is CAWSVSGGNTDTQYF. As DNA, the CDR3 is TGTGCCTGGAGTGTAAGCGGGGGGAACACAGATACGCAGTATTTT.

This clone was counted between two and nine times. J is TRBJ2-3 and V is TRBV6-5, with TRBD1 identical over 10 bases. CDR1 is MNHEY and CDR2 is SVGAGI in the germline V gene. J was trimmed by 2 bases and V by 6 bases; bases with no gene match: 5. This CDR3 is built from 15 residues. CDR3 coding DNA: TGTGCCAGCAGCTTCGGGACAGGGGTCACAGATACGCAGTATTTT. Translated, it gives CASSFGTGVTDTQYF.

This clone was detected a few times. The gene calls are TRBV30 and TRBJ2-5; 10 bases are a match to TRBD1. V was pared by 4 bases and J by 1 base, with 6 bases of the junction left unmatched. CDR3 size: 15 residues. Germline lookup yields CDR1 GTSNPN and CDR2 SVGIG (reference sequence). The CDR3 region is CAWTVDRGVQETQYF. The CDR3, as DNA: TGTGCCTGGACCGTGGACAGGGGGGTCCAAGAGACCCAGTACTTC.

The chain carries TRBV7-9 and TRBJ2-5; TRBD1 aligns across 7 bases. The DNA end lines up better with TRBJ2-7; the J call may be wrong. Germline values: CDR1 SEHNR, CDR2 FQNEAQ (reference sequence). The length of the CDR3 is 14 residues. The CDR3 DNA reads TGTGCCAGCACCCTGGAAGGGGGCTACTACGAGCAGTACTTC. Protein sequence: CASTLEGGYYEQYF.

The J gene is TRBJ2-1, the V gene TRBV5-1, with 8 bases matching TRBD1. This CDR3 region has 12 residues. Germline V gene sequence: CDR1 SGHRS, CDR2 YFSETQ. J was trimmed by 12 bases and V by 2 bases; bases with no gene match: 4. The CDR3 loop reads CASSFTGTGQFF. In DNA form, the CDR3 reads TGCGCCAGCAGCTTTACCGGGACAGGGCAGTTCTTC.

V is TRBV18 and J is TRBJ2-5, with 9 nucleotides matching TRBD2. The CDR3 is 16 amino acids. V shed 0 bases, J shed 5 bases, and the junction held 7 bases outside the gene matches. CDR1 is KGHSH and CDR2 is LQKENI in the germline V gene. CDR3 nucleotides: TGTGCCAGCTCACCACCGGCAGCGGGAGGACAGGAGACCCAGTACTTC. Translation gives CASSPPAAGGQETQYF.

The chain joins TRBV6-1 to TRBJ1-1; D ambiguous. With 6 bases removed from V and 7 bases from J, the gap between germline ends came to 12 bases. This CDR3 is 12 amino acids long. Germline V lookup: CDR1 MNHNS, CDR2 SASEGT. As DNA, the CDR3 is TGTGCCAGCAGACAACCACACCGTGAAGCTTTCTTT. Translation gives CASRQPHREAFF.

The V and J genes are TRBV7-3 and TRBJ1-2; D is unclear. The germline V gene encodes CDR1 SGHTA and CDR2 FQGTGA. Deletions cut 3 bases from V and 4 bases from J, with 9 bases between. The CDR3 covers 13 residues. The CDR3 loop is CASSFEGSYGYTF. CDR3 bases: TGTGCCAGCAGCTTTGAGGGAAGCTATGGCTACACCTTC.

This clone has only a few counts. This rearrangement joins TRBV20-1 to TRBJ2-1; D is unclear. The CDR3 sequence is 11 residues long. The germline V gene has CDR1 DFQATT and CDR2 SNEGSKA (reference sequence). V lost 0 bases and J lost 13, with 10 bases in between. CDR3 DNA sequence: TGCAGTGCTAGAGATCAACATCGCCAGTTCTTC. Translation: CSARDQHRQFF.

This clone has just a few counts. The chain is built from TRBV9 and TRBJ2-7, with TRBD1 identical over 9 bases. With 0 bases clipped from V and 4 bases from J, the junction kept 8 bases outside the gene matches. CDR3 length: 16 residues. Germline V gene data show CDR1 as SGDLS and CDR2 as YYNGEE. Here the CDR3 reads CASSVAPRTGVYEQYF. The CDR3 DNA follows: TGTGCCAGCAGCGTAGCACCCAGGACAGGGGTGTACGAGCAGTACTTC.

Only a few counts were recorded for this clone. The chain links TRBV29-1 to TRBJ1-1; unclear D gene. Germline V gene lookup returns CDR1 SQVTM and CDR2 ANQGSEA. This CDR3 is 14 amino acids long. The germline V and J ends were trimmed by 4 bases and 1 base, with 13 bases remaining between them. The CDR3 DNA sequence: TGCAGCGTTGCAGTTACAACGGGGAACACTGAAGCTTTCTTT. This translates into CSVAVTTGNTEAFF.

This clone has just a few counts. V is TRBV7-9 and J is TRBJ1-1; 7 bases are a match to TRBD1. Trimming cost V 6 bases and J 9 bases; bases outside gene matches: 4. This CDR3 has 11 residues. The V gene's germline CDR1 is SEHNR and CDR2 FQNEAQ (reference sequence). In DNA, the CDR3 is TGTGCCAGCAGTCGACAGGGACAAGCTTTCTTT. It is translated as CASSRQGQAFF.